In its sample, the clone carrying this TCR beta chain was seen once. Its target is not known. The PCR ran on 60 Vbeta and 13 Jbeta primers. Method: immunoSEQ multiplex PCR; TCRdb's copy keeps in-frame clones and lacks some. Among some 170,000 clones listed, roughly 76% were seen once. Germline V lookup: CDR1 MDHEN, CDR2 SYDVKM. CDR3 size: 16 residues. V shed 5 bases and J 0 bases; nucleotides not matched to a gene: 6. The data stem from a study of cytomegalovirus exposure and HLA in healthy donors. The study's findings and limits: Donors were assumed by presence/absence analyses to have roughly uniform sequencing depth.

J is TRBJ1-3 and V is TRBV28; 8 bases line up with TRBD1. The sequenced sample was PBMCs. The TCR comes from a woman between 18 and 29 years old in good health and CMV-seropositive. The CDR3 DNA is TGTGCCAGCAGTCCTCCGGGACAGGTCTCTGGAAACACCATATATTTT. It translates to CASSPPGQVSGNTIYF.